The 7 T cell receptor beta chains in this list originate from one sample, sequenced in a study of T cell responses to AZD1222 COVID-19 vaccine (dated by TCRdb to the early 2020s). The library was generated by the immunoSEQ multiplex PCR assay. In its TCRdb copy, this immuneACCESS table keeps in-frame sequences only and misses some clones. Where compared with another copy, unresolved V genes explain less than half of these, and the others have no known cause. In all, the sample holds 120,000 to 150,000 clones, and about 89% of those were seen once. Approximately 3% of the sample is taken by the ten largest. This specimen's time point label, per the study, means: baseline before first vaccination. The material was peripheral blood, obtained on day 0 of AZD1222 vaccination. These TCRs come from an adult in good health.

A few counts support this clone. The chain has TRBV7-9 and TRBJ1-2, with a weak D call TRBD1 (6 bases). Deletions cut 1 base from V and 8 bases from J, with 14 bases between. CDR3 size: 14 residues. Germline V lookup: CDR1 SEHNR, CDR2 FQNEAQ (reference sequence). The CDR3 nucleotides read TGTGCCAGCAGCTTAGGTGGGGGCTTAAGAGGCTACACCTTC. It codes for CASSLGGGLRGYTF.

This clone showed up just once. CDR3 protein: CASSEAMGRVEKLFF. Written as DNA, the CDR3 is TGTGCCAGCAGTGAGGCTATGGGCAGAGTTGAAAAACTGTTTTTT. The V call is TRBV2, the J call TRBJ1-4; D is unclear. V lost 3 bases, J lost 7 bases, and 15 bases lay in between. The germline gives CDR1 SNHLY, CDR2 FYNNEI. The length of the CDR3 is 15 residues.

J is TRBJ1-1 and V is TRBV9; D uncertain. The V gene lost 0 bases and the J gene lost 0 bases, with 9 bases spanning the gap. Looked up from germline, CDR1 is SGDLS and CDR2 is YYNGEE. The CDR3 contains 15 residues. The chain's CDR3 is CASSVAVGLNTEAFF. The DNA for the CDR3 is TGTGCCAGCAGCGTAGCGGTAGGGCTGAACACTGAAGCTTTCTTT.

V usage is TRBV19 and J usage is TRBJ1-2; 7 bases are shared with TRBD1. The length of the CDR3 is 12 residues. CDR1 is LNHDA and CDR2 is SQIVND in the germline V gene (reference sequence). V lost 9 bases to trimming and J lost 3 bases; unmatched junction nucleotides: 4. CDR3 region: CASNDRDYGYTF. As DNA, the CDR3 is TGTGCCAGCAACGACAGGGACTATGGCTACACCTTC.

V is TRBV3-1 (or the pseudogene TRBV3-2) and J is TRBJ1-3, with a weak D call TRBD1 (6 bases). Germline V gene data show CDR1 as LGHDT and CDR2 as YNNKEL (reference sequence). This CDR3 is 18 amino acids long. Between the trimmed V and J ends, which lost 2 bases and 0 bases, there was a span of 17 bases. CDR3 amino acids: CASSQWGTGMSSGNTIYF. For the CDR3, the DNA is TGTGCCAGCAGCCAATGGGGTACAGGGATGAGCTCTGGAAACACCATATATTTT.

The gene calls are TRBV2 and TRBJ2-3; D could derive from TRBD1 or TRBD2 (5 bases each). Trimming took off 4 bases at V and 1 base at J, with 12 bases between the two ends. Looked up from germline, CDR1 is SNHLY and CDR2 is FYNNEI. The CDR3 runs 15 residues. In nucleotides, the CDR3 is TGTGCCAGCAGTGGCAGGGAGCGTGGCACAGATACGCAGTATTTT. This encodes CASSGRERGTDTQYF.

CDR3 coding DNA: TGTGCCAGTAGTAAGCTAGCGGGGAGCTCCTACGAGCAGTACTTC. Its protein is CASSKLAGSSYEQYF. The J gene is TRBJ2-7, the V gene TRBV19, with 9 bases lining up with TRBD2. The J segment lost 0 bases and the V segment lost 4 bases, leaving 4 bases of the junction unmatched. From germline, CDR1 is LNHDA and CDR2 SQIVND (reference sequence). There are 15 residues in the CDR3.